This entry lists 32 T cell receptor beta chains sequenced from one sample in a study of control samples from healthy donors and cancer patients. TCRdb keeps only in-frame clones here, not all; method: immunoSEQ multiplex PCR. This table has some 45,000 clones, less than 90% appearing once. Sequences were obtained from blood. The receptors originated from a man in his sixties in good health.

CDR3 coding DNA: TGTGCCAGCAGGGTCAGCAACAGCCGCTATGGCTACACCTTC. Translation: CASRVSNSRYGYTF. J is TRBJ1-2 and V is TRBV28; no clear D gene. Trimming cost V 6 bases and J 4 bases, with 15 bases left between them. Germline assignment: CDR1 MDHEN and CDR2 SYDVKM. CDR3 length: 14 amino acids.

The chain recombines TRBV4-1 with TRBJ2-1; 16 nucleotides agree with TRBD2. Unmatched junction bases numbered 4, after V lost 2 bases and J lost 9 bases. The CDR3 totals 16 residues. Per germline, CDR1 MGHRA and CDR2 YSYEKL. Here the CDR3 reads CASSQRGTSGRGEQFF. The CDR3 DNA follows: TGCGCCAGCAGCCAACGTGGGACTAGCGGGAGGGGTGAGCAGTTCTTC.

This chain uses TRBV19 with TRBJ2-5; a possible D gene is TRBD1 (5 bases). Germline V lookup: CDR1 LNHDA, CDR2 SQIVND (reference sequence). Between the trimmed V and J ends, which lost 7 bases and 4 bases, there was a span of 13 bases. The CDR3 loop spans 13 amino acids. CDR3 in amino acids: CASTRTTGETQYF. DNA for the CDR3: TGTGCCAGTACCCGGACAACCGGAGAGACCCAGTACTTC.

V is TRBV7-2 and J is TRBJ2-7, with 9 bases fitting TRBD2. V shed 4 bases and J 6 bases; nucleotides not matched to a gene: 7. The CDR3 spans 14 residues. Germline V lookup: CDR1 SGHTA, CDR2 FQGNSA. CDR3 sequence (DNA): TGTGCCAGCAGCTCCGGCAGCGGGGGGACCGAGCAGTACTTC. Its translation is CASSSGSGGTEQYF. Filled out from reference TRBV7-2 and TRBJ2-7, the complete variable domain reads GAGVSQSPSNKVTEKGKDVELRCDPISGHTALYWYRQSLGQGLEFLIYFQGNSAPDKSGLPSDRFSAERTGGSVSTLTIQRTQQEDSAVYLCASSSGSGGTEQYFGPGTRLTVT.

CDR3 in DNA: TGTGCCAGCAGCTTAGCGGGGGGAGTCACAGATACGCAGTATTTT. This codes for CASSLAGGVTDTQYF. This chain uses TRBV7-9 with TRBJ2-3; D is possibly TRBD2 (6 bases). This CDR3 comprises 15 residues. V was trimmed by 0 bases and J by 2 bases, leaving 9 bases between them. Germline CDR1 SEHNR, CDR2 FQNEAQ (reference sequence).

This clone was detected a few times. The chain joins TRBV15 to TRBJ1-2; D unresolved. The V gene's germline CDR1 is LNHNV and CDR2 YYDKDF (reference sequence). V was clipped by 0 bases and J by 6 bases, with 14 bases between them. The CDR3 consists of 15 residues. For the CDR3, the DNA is TGTGCCACCAGCAGAGAGGCCGGGAGTTTGGATGGCTACACCTTC. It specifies CATSREAGSLDGYTF.

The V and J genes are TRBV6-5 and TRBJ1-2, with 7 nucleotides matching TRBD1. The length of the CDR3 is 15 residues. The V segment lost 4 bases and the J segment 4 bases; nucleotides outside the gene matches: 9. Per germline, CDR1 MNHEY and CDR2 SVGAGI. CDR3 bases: TGTGCCAGCAGTTTCCGGGACAGAAGATCCTATGGCTACACCTTC. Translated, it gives CASSFRDRRSYGYTF.

The CDR3 coding sequence is TGTGCCAGCAGCTCCGCGACCAAGGGACTAGCGGGGCAAGAGACCCAGTACTTC. Its translation is CASSSATKGLAGQETQYF. J is TRBJ2-5 and V is TRBV28; 13 positions agree with TRBD2. The CDR3 runs to 18 residues. Trimming removed 6 bases from V and 2 bases from J; junction bases left unmatched: 12. Germline values: CDR1 MDHEN, CDR2 SYDVKM.

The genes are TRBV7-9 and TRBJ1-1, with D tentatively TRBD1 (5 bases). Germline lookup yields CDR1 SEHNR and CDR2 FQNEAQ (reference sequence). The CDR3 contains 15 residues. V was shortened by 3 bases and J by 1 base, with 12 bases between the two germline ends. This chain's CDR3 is CASSLKRQGNTEAFF. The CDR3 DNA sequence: TGTGCCAGCAGCTTGAAAAGGCAGGGGAACACTGAAGCTTTCTTT. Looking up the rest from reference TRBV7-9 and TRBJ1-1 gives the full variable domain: DTGVSQNPRHKITKRGQNVTFRCDPISEHNRLYWYRQTLGQGPEFLTYFQNEAQLEKSRLLSDRFSAERPKGSFSTLEIQRTEQGDSAMYLCASSLKRQGNTEAFFGQGTRLTVV.

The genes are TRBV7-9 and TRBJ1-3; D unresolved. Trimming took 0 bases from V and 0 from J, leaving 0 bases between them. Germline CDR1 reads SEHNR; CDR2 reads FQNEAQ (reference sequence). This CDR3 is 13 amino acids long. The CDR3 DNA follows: TGTGCCAGCAGCTTAGCCTCTGGAAACACCATATATTTT. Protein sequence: CASSLASGNTIYF.

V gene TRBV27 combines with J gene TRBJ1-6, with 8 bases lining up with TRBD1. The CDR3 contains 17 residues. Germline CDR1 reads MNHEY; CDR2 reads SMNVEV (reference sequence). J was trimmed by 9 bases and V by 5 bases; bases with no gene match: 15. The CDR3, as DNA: TGTGCCAGCAGTATTATCCAGACAGGGGAAGGTGGTTCACCCCTCCACTTT. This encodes CASSIIQTGEGGSPLHF.

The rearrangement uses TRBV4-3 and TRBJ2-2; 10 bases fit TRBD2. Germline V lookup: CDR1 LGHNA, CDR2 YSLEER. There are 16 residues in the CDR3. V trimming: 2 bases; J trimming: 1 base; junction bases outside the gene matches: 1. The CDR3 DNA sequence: TGCGCCAGCAGCCAACTAGCGGGGGTGAACACCGGGGAGCTGTTTTTT. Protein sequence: CASSQLAGVNTGELFF.

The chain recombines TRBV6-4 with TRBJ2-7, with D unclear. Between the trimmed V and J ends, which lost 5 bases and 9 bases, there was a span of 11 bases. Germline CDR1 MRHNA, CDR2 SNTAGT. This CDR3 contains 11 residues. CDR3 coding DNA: TGTGCCAGCAGTTTTATCCTGGGGCAGTACTTC. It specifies CASSFILGQYF.

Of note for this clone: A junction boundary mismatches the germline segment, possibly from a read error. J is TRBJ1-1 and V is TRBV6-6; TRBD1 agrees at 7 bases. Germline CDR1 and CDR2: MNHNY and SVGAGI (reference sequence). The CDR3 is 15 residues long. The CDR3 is CASSSLDRVNTEAFF. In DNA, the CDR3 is TGTGCCAGCAGTTCCCTTGACAGGGTGAATACTGAAGCTTTCTTT.

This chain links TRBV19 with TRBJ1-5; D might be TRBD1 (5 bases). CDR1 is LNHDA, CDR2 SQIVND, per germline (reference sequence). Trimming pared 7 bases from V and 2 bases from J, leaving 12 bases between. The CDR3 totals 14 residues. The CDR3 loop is CASNWGSGNQPQHF. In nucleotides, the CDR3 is TGTGCCAGTAATTGGGGCAGTGGCAATCAGCCCCAGCATTTT.

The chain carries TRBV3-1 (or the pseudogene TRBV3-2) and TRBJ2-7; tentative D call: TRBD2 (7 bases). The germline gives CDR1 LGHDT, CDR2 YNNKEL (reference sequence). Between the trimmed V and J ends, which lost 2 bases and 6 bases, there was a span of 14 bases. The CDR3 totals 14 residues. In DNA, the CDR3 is TGTGCCAGCAGCCAATACGGGGGGCCGGGCGAGCAGTACTTC. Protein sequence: CASSQYGGPGEQYF.

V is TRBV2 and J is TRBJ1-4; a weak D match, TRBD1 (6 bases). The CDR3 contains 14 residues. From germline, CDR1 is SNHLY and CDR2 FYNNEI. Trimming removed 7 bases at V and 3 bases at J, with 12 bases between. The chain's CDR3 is CASNPDSANEKLFF. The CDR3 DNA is TGTGCCAGCAATCCGGACAGTGCTAATGAAAAACTGTTTTTT.

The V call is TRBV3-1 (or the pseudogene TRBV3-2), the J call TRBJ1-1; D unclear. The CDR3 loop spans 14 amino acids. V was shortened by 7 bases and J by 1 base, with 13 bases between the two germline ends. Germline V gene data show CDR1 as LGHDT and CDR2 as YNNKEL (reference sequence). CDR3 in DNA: TGTGCCAGCACCGGGCTAATGGGGAACACTGAAGCTTTCTTT. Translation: CASTGLMGNTEAFF.

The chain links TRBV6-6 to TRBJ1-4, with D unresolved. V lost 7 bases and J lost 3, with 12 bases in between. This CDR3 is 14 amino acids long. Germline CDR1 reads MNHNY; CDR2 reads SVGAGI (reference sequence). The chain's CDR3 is CASTEGFANEKLFF. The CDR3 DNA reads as TGTGCCAGCACGGAGGGATTTGCTAATGAAAAACTGTTTTTT.

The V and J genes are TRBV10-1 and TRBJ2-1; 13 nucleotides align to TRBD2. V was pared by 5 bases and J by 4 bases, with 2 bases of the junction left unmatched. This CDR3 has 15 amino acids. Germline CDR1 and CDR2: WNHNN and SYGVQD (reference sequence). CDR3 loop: CASSSGLAGYNEQFF. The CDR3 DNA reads TGCGCCAGCAGTTCGGGACTAGCGGGGTACAATGAGCAGTTCTTC.

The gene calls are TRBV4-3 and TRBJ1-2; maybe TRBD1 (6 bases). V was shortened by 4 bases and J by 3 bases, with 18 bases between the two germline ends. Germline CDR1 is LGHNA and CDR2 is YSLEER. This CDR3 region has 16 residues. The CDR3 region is CASSPNGGPPYYGYTF. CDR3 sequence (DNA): TGCGCCAGCAGCCCGAATGGGGGGCCTCCTTACTATGGCTACACCTTC.

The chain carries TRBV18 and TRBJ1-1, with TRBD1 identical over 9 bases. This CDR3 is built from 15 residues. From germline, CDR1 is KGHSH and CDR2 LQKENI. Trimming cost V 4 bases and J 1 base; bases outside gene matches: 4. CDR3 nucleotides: TGTGCCAGCTCACAAGGACAGGGGAGGAACACTGAAGCTTTCTTT. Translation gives CASSQGQGRNTEAFF.

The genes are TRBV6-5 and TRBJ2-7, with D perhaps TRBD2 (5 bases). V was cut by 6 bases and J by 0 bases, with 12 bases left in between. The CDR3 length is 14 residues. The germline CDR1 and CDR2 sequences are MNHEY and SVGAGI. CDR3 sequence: CASRAPLASYEQYF. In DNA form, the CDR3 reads TGTGCCAGCAGGGCTCCCCTAGCCTCCTACGAGCAGTACTTC.

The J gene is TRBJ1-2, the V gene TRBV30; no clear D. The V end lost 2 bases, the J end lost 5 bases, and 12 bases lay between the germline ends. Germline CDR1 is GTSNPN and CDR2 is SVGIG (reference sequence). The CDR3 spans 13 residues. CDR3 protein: CAWSLTDGYGYTF. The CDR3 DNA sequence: TGTGCCTGGAGTTTGACTGATGGGTATGGCTACACCTTC.

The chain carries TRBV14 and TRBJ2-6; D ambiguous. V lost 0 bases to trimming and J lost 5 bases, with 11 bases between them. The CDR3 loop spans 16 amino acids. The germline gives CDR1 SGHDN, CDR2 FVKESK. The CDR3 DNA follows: TGTGCCAGCAGCCAAGATCTTTACGGCCGGGCCAACGTCCTGACTTTC. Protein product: CASSQDLYGRANVLTF. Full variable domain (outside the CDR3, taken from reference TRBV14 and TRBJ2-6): EAGVTQFPSHSVIEKGQTVTLRCDPISGHDNLYWYRRVMGKEIKFLLHFVKESKQDESGMPNNRFLAERTGGTYSTLKVQPAELEDSGVYFCASSQDLYGRANVLTFGAGSRLTVL.

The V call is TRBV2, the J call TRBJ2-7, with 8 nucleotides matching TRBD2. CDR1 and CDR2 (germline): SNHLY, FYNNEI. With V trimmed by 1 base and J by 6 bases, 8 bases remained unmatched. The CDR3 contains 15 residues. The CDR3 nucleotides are TGTGCCAGCAGTGAAGAGACCCAGCGGGGGACCGAGCAGTACTTC. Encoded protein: CASSEETQRGTEQYF.

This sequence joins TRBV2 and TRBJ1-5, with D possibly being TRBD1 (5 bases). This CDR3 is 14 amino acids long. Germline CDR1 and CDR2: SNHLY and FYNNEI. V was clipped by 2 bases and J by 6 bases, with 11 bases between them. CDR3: CASSEQGRGQPQHF. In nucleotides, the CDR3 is TGTGCCAGCAGTGAACAGGGACGCGGTCAGCCCCAGCATTTT. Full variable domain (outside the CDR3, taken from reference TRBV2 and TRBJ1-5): EPEVTQTPSHQVTQMGQEVILRCVPISNHLYFYWYRQILGQKVEFLVSFYNNEISEKSEIFDDQFSVERPDGSNFTLKIRSTKLEDSAMYFCASSEQGRGQPQHFGDGTRLSIL.

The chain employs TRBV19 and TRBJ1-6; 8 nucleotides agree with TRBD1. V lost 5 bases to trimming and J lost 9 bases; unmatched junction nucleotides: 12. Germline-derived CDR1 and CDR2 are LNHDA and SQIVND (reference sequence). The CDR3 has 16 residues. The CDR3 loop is CASSPSGQGIVSPLHF. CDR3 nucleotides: TGTGCCAGTAGTCCTTCAGGACAGGGAATCGTTTCACCCCTCCACTTT.

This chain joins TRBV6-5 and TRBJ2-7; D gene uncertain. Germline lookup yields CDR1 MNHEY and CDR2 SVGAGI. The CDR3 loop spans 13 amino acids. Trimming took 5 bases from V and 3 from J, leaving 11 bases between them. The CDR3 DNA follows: TGTGCCAGCAGTCGGATCGATGGCTACGAGCAGTACTTC. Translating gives CASSRIDGYEQYF.

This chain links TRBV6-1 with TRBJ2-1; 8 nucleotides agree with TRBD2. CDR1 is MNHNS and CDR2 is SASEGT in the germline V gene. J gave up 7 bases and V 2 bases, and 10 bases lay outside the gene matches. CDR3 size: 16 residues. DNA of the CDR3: TGTGCCAGCAGTGAAACTAGCGGCACCCTAAGGAATGAGCAGTTCTTC. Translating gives CASSETSGTLRNEQFF.

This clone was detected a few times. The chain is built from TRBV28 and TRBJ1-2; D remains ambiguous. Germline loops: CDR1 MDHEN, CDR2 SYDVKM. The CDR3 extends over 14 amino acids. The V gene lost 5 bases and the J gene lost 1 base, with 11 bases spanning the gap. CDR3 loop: CASSAVAGNYGYTF. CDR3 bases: TGTGCCAGCAGTGCTGTAGCGGGTAACTATGGCTACACCTTC.

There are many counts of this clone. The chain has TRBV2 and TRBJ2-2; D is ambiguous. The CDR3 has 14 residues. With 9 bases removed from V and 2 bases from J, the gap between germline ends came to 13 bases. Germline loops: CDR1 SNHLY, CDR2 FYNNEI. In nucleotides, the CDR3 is TGTGCCAGACTCTTAAGATCAAACACCGGGGAGCTGTTTTTT. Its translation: CARLLRSNTGELFF.